A single sample is the source of the 21 T cell receptor beta chains below, sequenced in a study of blood T cells in healthy people across ages. Using a J-beta primer mix together with a sample-barcoded 5' primer, a second PCR was run for roughly 7 to 11 cycles. From the 5' RACE reads, TCRdb called clonotypes with MiXCR, one entry per CDR3 protein. The sample holds 550,000 to 750,000 distinct CDR3 sequences, roughly 20% seen once. Sequencing was carried out using blood. The receptors come from a man in his 70s in good health.

This clonotype was found once. This rearrangement joins TRBV4-3 to TRBJ2-1, with 9 bases lining up with TRBD2. The CDR3 covers 17 residues. Germline trimming cut 0 bases from V and 10 bases from J; bases unmatched to any gene: 13. Per germline, CDR1 LGHNA and CDR2 YSLEER. The CDR3 region is CASSQETSGRSRQEQFF. CDR3 in DNA: TGCGCCAGCAGCCAAGAGACGAGCGGGAGGAGTAGACAGGAGCAGTTCTTC.

This clonotype showed up just a few times. V usage is TRBV7-6 and J usage is TRBJ2-3; D uncertain. V lost 1 base and J 1 base, leaving 9 bases between the germline ends. The CDR3 is 15 amino acids. The germline CDR1 and CDR2 sequences are SGHVS and FNYEAQ. In DNA, the CDR3 is TGTGCCAGCAGCTTAGGAGTATTGGGCACAGATACGCAGTATTTT. This codes for CASSLGVLGTDTQYF.

This clonotype was counted a few times. V gene TRBV7-9 combines with J gene TRBJ2-7, with 7 nucleotides matching TRBD2. J was trimmed by 0 bases and V by 5 bases; bases with no gene match: 7. Germline CDR1 and CDR2: SEHNR and FQNEAQ (reference sequence). This CDR3 is 15 amino acids long. As DNA, the CDR3 is TGTGCCAGCAGCCCAGGACCTAGCGGCTCCTACGAGCAGTACTTC. Amino acids: CASSPGPSGSYEQYF. Full variable domain (missing parts from reference TRBV7-9 and TRBJ2-7): DTGVSQNPRHKITKRGQNVTFRCDPISEHNRLYWYRQTLGQGPEFLTYFQNEAQLEKSRLLSDRFSAERPKGSFSTLEIQRTEQGDSAMYLCASSPGPSGSYEQYFGPGTRLTVT.

This clonotype came up a few times. The rearrangement joins TRBV12-3 or TRBV12-4 to TRBJ2-5; 10 nucleotides line up with TRBD1. The J call may be mistaken, given a closer DNA end match to TRBJ2-7. This CDR3 region has 12 residues. The CDR3: CAVQDRGYEQYF. The CDR3 DNA reads TGTGCCGTCCAGGACAGGGGGTACGAGCAGTACTTC.

The J gene is TRBJ2-2, the V gene TRBV7-2, with D possibly TRBD1 on 5 matching bases. V lost 4 bases, J lost 6 bases, and 12 bases lay in between. Per the germline V gene, CDR1 is SGHTA and CDR2 is FQGNSA. The CDR3 sequence is 14 residues long. This chain's CDR3 is CASSSGRAAGELFF. CDR3 DNA sequence: TGTGCCAGCAGCTCCGGCAGGGCCGCCGGGGAGCTGTTTTTT.

This clonotype was recorded a few times. The junction shows a germline mismatch at one end, possibly a read error. This rearrangement joins TRBV3-1 to TRBJ1-4; tentative D call: TRBD1 (5 bases). Germline V CDR1 and CDR2: LGHDT, YNNKEL (reference sequence). The CDR3 runs 15 residues. CDR3 residues: CASSQGPGGDEKLFF. CDR3 DNA: TGTGCCAGTAGCCAAGGACCGGGGGGGGACGAAAAACTGTTTTTT. Using reference TRBV3-1 and TRBJ1-4 for the parts outside the CDR3, the full variable domain is DTAVSQTPKYLVTQMGNDKSIKCEQNLGHDTMYWYKQDSKKFLKIMFSYNNKELIINETVPNRFSPKSPDKAHLNLHINSLELGDSAVYFCASSQGPGGDEKLFFGSGTQLSVL.

The rearrangement links TRBV24-1 to TRBJ2-5; D is uncertain. CDR1 KGHDR and CDR2 SFDVKD come from the germline V gene. This CDR3 has 12 residues. Trimming removed 4 bases at V and 3 bases at J, with 5 bases between. CDR3 in DNA: TGTGCCACCAGTGACCCGAAAGAGACCCAGTACTTC. Translating gives CATSDPKETQYF.

This clonotype was picked up many times. The V and J genes are TRBV20-1 and TRBJ2-3; D is unresolved. V lost 1 base to trimming and J lost 2 bases, with 10 bases between them. The CDR3 has 14 amino acids. In germline, CDR1 is DFQATT, CDR2 SNEGSKA (reference sequence). The CDR3 DNA reads TGCAGTGCTAGAGCAAGGGATCCCACAGATACGCAGTATTTT. Translated: CSARARDPTDTQYF.

The CDR3 region has the DNA TGCGCCAGCAGCTTGGGCACCAGCACCTACGAGCAGTACTTC. This gives the protein CASSLGTSTYEQYF. The V gene is TRBV5-1, the J gene TRBJ2-5; the D is unclear. The J call is in doubt because the DNA end fits TRBJ2-7 better. The CDR3 sequence is 14 residues long. Germline CDR1 is SGHRS and CDR2 is YFSETQ.

In its sample, this clonotype was seen a few times. The rearrangement links TRBV7-9 to TRBJ2-5; 8 positions match TRBD1. J lost 3 bases, V lost 4 bases, and 4 bases had no gene match. The CDR3 is 14 residues long. Germline CDR1 and CDR2: SEHNR and FQNEAQ (reference sequence). The CDR3 reads CASSSHRGEETQYF. In nucleotides, the CDR3 is TGTGCCAGCAGCTCACACAGGGGGGAAGAGACCCAGTACTTC. The whole variable domain, remainder taken from reference TRBV7-9 and TRBJ2-5, is DTGVSQNPRHKITKRGQNVTFRCDPISEHNRLYWYRQTLGQGPEFLTYFQNEAQLEKSRLLSDRFSAERPKGSFSTLEIQRTEQGDSAMYLCASSSHRGEETQYFGPGTRLLVL.

The V gene is TRBV18, the J gene TRBJ2-1; D ambiguous. Germline loops: CDR1 KGHSH, CDR2 LQKENI. CDR3 length: 12 amino acids. Between the trimmed V and J ends, which lost 2 bases and 5 bases, there was a span of 4 bases. This CDR3 reads CASSPNDNEQFF. The CDR3 nucleotides read TGTGCCAGCTCACCAAATGACAATGAGCAGTTCTTC.

The chain employs TRBV12-5 and TRBJ2-1, with 10 bases aligning to TRBD2. The CDR3 consists of 13 residues. The V gene end was trimmed by 8 bases and the J gene end by 10 bases; junction bases not matched to a gene: 8. Looked up from germline, CDR1 is LGHNT and CDR2 is FRNRAP. CDR3 DNA: TGTGCTAGTCTGGCTAGCGGGAGTGGCGAGCAGTTCTTC. Amino acid sequence: CASLASGSGEQFF.

J is TRBJ2-3 and V is TRBV7-9; no firm D call. CDR1 SEHNR and CDR2 FQNEAQ come from the germline V gene (reference sequence). CDR3 length: 16 residues. V was trimmed by 0 bases and J by 0 bases, leaving 10 bases between them. CDR3 bases: TGTGCCAGCAGCTTAGCGAAGTCGGATAGCACAGATACGCAGTATTTT. Translation: CASSLAKSDSTDTQYF.

In its sample, this clonotype was seen a few times. A much more abundant neighbour one base away suggests this may be a read error. This chain uses TRBV4-3 with TRBJ2-5, with D possibly being TRBD1 (6 bases). The CDR3 totals 16 residues. Looked up from germline, CDR1 is LGHNA and CDR2 is YSLEER. DNA of the CDR3: TGCGCCAGCAGCCAAGATCCCGGGACACCAGGCAATGAGCGGTTCTTC. It specifies CASSQDPGTPGNERFF.

This clonotype was observed a handful of times. V usage is TRBV20-1 and J usage is TRBJ2-1, with D hard to call. Germline values: CDR1 DFQATT, CDR2 SNEGSKA (reference sequence). V was pared by 6 bases and J by 8 bases, with 14 bases between. The CDR3 sequence is 12 residues long. CDR3 in amino acids: CSAKTPSHEQFF. The CDR3 bases are TGCAGTGCAAAGACCCCCTCCCATGAGCAGTTCTTC.

This rearrangement joins TRBV28 to TRBJ2-7; TRBD1 aligns across 8 bases. The CDR3 extends over 14 amino acids. Losses at the gene ends were 6 bases for V and 4 bases for J; bases not matched to a gene: 8. The germline V gene has CDR1 MDHEN and CDR2 SYDVKM. Here the CDR3 reads CASREQGGSYEQYF. The CDR3 DNA follows: TGTGCCAGCAGAGAACAGGGGGGTTCGTACGAGCAGTACTTC. Full variable domain (outside the CDR3, taken from reference TRBV28 and TRBJ2-7): DVKVTQSSRYLVKRTGEKVFLECVQDMDHENMFWYRQDPGLGLRLIYFSYDVKMKEKGDIPEGYSVSREKKERFSLILESASTNQTSMYLCASREQGGSYEQYFGPGTRLTVT.

To note about this clonotype: One junction end does not reproduce the germline sequence, and a read error may be involved. The chain uses TRBV7-2 and TRBJ1-3, with 7 bases lining up with TRBD1. Germline V gene data show CDR1 as SGHTA and CDR2 as FQGNSA. The CDR3 covers 14 residues. The CDR3 DNA sequence: TGTGTCAGCAGTGGTACAGGGGACGGAAACACCATATATTTT. It translates to CVSSGTGDGNTIYF.

This clonotype was counted only a few times. The junction and the germline gene differ at one end; a read error may be behind it. This chain uses TRBV6-5 with TRBJ2-5, with unresolved D. The J call may not be correct, given that the DNA end is closer to TRBJ2-7. CDR1 and CDR2 from the germline V gene are MNHEY and SVGAGI. CDR3 length: 14 residues. CDR3 nucleotide sequence: TGTGCCGGCAGACCTTCCTCGTGGAGTGACGAGCAGTACTTC. Amino acid sequence: CAGRPSSWSDEQYF.

The chain uses TRBV24-1 and TRBJ2-1; 9 nucleotides agree with TRBD2. This CDR3 has 15 amino acids. With 6 bases clipped from V and 1 base from J, the junction kept 3 bases outside the gene matches. Germline assignment: CDR1 KGHDR and CDR2 SFDVKD. The CDR3 region has the DNA TGTGCCACCAGTACTGCGGGAGGGTCCTACAATGAGCAGTTCTTC. It specifies CATSTAGGSYNEQFF.

This clonotype appeared a few times. A junction boundary mismatches the germline segment, possibly from a read error. V and J are TRBV9 and TRBJ2-5, with 11 bases matching TRBD1. The DNA end is more similar to TRBJ2-7, so the J call may be wrong. The germline CDR1 and CDR2 sequences are SGDLS and YYNGEE. The CDR3 totals 15 residues. In nucleotides, the CDR3 is TGTGCCAGCAGCACGAGGACAGGGGGCTCCGACGAGCAGTACTTC. Translation gives CASSTRTGGSDEQYF.

The chain has TRBV10-2 and TRBJ2-5, with D possibly matching TRBD1 (6 bases). The end of the DNA aligns better with TRBJ2-7, so the J call may be wrong. CDR1 and CDR2 from the germline V gene are WSHSY and SAAADI. This CDR3 comprises 13 residues. The CDR3 region has the DNA TGCGCCAGCATCAAGACAGGAGGCTACGAGCAGTACTTC. It translates to CASIKTGGYEQYF.